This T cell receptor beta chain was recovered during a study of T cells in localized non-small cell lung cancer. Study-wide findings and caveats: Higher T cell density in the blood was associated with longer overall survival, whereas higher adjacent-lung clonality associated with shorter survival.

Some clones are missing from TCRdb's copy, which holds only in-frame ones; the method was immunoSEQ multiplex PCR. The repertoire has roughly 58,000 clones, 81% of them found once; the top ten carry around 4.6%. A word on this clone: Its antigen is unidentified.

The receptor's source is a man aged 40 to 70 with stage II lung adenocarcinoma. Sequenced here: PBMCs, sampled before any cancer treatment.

CDR3 loop: CASSLDRNYGYTF. In nucleotides, the CDR3 is TGTGCCAGCAGTTTGGACAGAAACTATGGCTACACCTTC. The chain carries TRBV6-5 and TRBJ1-2, with TRBD1 as a possible D gene (6 bases). The CDR3 contains 13 residues. V lost 4 bases to trimming and J lost 2 bases, with 8 bases between them. Per germline, CDR1 MNHEY and CDR2 SVGAGI.